This TCR beta chain was sequenced for a study of T cell responses to AZD1222 COVID-19 vaccine. Germline trimming cut 3 bases from V and 2 bases from J; bases unmatched to any gene: 11. The CDR3 spans 17 residues. Germline V gene sequence: CDR1 DFQATT, CDR2 SNEGSKA (reference sequence). Assay used: immunoSEQ multiplex PCR; TCRdb lists only in-frame clones, some missing. The profile covers about 190,000 clones, with 85% to 95% appearing a single time and approximately 1.3% taken by the ten largest. The chain uses TRBV20-1 and TRBJ1-5; 9 positions match TRBD1. Specimen: peripheral blood, collected on day 0 of AZD1222 vaccination. The TCR comes from an adult in good health. CDR3 coding DNA: TGCAGTGCTAGTCGCCGACAGGGGGGGGCTGGCAATCAGCCCCAGCATTTT. Its protein is CSASRRQGGAGNQPQHF.